This T cell receptor (beta chain) was sequenced during a study of cytomegalovirus exposure and HLA in healthy donors. V dropped 4 bases and J dropped 5 bases, with 32 bases sitting between them. The length of the CDR3 is 20 residues. Looked up from germline, CDR1 is SGHRS and CDR2 is YFSETQ. Whole-study findings and limits: Versus the roughly 700-donor mean, an Asian-associated ancestry cluster reportedly showed fewer N-insertions in a later analysis.

Primers: 60 Vbeta forward and 13 Jbeta reverse. TCRdb keeps only in-frame clones here, not all; method: immunoSEQ multiplex PCR. The profile covers about 130,000 clones, with around four fifths appearing a single time and 11% taken by the ten largest. A remark on this clone: Its antigen is still unknown.

The source is a man under 40 in good health and CMV-seropositive. The specimen sequenced was PBMCs. This chain uses TRBV5-1 with TRBJ2-3; TRBD1 is a possible D gene (5 bases). Here the CDR3 reads CASSLIMMGFRGPGGDTQYF. The DNA for the CDR3 is TGCGCCAGCAGCCTGATCATGATGGGGTTTAGGGGTCCCGGTGGAGATACGCAGTATTTT.